This TCR beta chain was recorded in a study of T cells in women clearing cervical HPV infection (dated by TCRdb to between 2018 and 2020). Looking at the study overall: The cases were fewer than 30 women with histologically confirmed HPV16-related CIN3 or worse, and 2 of these cases were invasive cancers. The controls were 25 to 30 women whose single incident HPV16 infection cleared within 12 months with no development of precancer or cancer. Case blood was taken at the visit when the lesion was first identified, whereas control blood was taken when infection was no longer detected. For cases, the median interval between lesion detection and blood sampling was around 150 days, with an interquartile range of roughly 80 to 230 days. Since HLA typing was available for only a few women, HLA type could not be ruled out as a confounder. An exploratory proof-of-principle case-control study, nested within the Guanacaste HPV Natural History Study in Costa Rica, was conducted to compare TCR repertoires across cervical HPV16 outcomes. Cases were matched to controls by age within five years and by the year the sample was collected. Cases had a median age of about 34 years and controls had a median age of approximately 40, with no significant differences in baseline characteristics. The parent cohort enrolled 8,500 to 11,000 women aged 18 or older in Guanacaste, Costa Rica, during about 1993 to 1995 and followed them for less than 9 years. Five blinded duplicates per group were added as quality controls, giving around 60 samples: approximately 50 participants and 10 replicates. What the research found in general, with its limitations: Cases were distinguished from controls with an estimated AUC of about 0.8 by random forest classifiers combining richness and V gene abundances. Significantly higher TCR repertoire richness was observed in CIN3+ cases than in controls across sequencing depths, whereas no difference in evenness was found. Because T-cell numbers per sample were unknown, differences in richness could reflect varying T-cell content rather than repertoire biology. The cross-sectional design could not show whether the associations came before the infection or were a result of it, and neither effector/memory subsets nor HPV-specific T cells were isolated. Cases had lower TRBV6-7 relative abundance than controls (approximately 0.11% versus 0.16%; Bonferroni P = 0.0008).

A distance of 16 bases separates the germline ends of V and J, which lose 5 bases and 6 bases respectively. The CDR3 spans 14 residues, from the cysteine through the phenylalanine. Of the CDR3's DNA, 33 bases were read; they are in frame from base 1. The germline V gene provides CDR1 SGHTA and CDR2 FQGNSA. Every participant had a single incident cervical HPV16 infection, and women with prevalent HPV16 infections were excluded. Cervical HPV DNA was detected by MY09/MY11 PCR and genotyped by dot-blot hybridization. Less than 19 mL of heparinized blood was centrifuged, after which the buffy coat was aliquoted, frozen at -30 degrees C, and then stored at -80 degrees C. Genomic DNA was extracted from buffy coat specimens using QIAGEN kits. The immunoSEQ assay used multiplex PCR to amplify TCR beta CDR3 regions from an average of around 1,200 ng of genomic DNA per sample. To correct primer bias, the assay used a complete synthetic TCR repertoire to set an amplification baseline. The amplicons were sequenced using the Illumina platform. The paper's data handling went like this. Error correction of the sequences involved clustering with frequency ratios plus a modified nearest-neighbor algorithm, after which the sequences were analyzed in the immunoSEQ Analyzer using IMGT gene definitions. At each rarefaction depth, TCR richness and evenness were averaged over 20 rarefaction repeats, and samples with fewer sequences than the depth were excluded. Wilcoxon rank sum tests with FDR correction were used to compare relative abundances of V, D and J genes between the groups. In the blinded duplicates, the intraclass correlation was about 95% for TCR richness and averaged around 78% across around 66 gene segments. The immuneACCESS repertoire file appears here via TCRdb, limited to in-frame rearrangements. These files lack a portion of the clones; in checked studies, under half of the deficit traces to unresolved V genes, and the cause of the others is not known. V, J and clone size reflect that table, while D and trimming were determined from the DNA. The table kept for this sample lists tens of thousands of clones. The top ten constitute under 10% of the sample.

Concerning this clone itself: There is no known antigen for this receptor. The observed sequence ends 3 residues before the CDR3 terminus, with the missing tail filled in from the germline J gene.

The clonotype originates from a woman aged 18-69 years with a cervical HPV16 infection that either progressed to CIN3+ or cleared (not recorded which). Input material: blood buffy coat. Here the chain combines TRBV7-2 and TRBJ1-2; the D segment could be TRBD1, given 5 matching bases. CDR3 protein: CASSDPGHGNGYTF. The part of the CDR3 DNA that was read is TGTGCCAGCAGCGATCCAGGACATGGAAATGGC.